Following are 10 T cell receptor beta chains from one sample sequenced in a study of Graves' ophthalmopathy and Graves' hyperthyroidism. Amplified TCR beta CDR3 regions were obtained using RNA transcripts as template. A first-round RT-PCR used HTBI primers, followed by a second-round multiplex PCR. TCRdb re-called the multiplex PCR reads through MiXCR, storing one row per CDR3 protein. In the table there are about 740,000 distinct CDR3 sequences, approximately 40% of which are singletons. Sequenced input: peripheral blood. The receptors originated from an adult man with Graves' ophthalmopathy.

Remarks on this clonotype: A junction boundary mismatches the germline segment, possibly from a read error. The J gene is TRBJ1-5, the V gene TRBV7-9, with 8 nucleotides matching TRBD1. The CDR3 has 15 amino acids. Germline V lookup: CDR1 SEHNR, CDR2 FQNEAQ (reference sequence). The CDR3: CASSQHQGANQPQHF. In DNA, the CDR3 is TGCGCCAGCAGCCAACATCAGGGGGCGAATCAGCCCCAGCATTTT. Full variable domain (remainder filled in from reference TRBV7-9 and TRBJ1-5): DTGVSQNPRHKITKRGQNVTFRCDPISEHNRLYWYRQTLGQGPEFLTYFQNEAQLEKSRLLSDRFSAERPKGSFSTLEIQRTEQGDSAMYLCASSQHQGANQPQHFGDGTRLSIL.

This sequence joins TRBV4-3 and TRBJ1-1, with a possible D match to TRBD1 (6 bases). The CDR3 runs 18 residues. V lost 0 bases to trimming and J lost 7 bases, with 24 bases between them. Germline-derived CDR1 and CDR2 are LGHNA and YSLEER. CDR3 DNA: TGCGCCAGCAGCCAAGATTGGGGGCCCTCGAGGATTTATTTTGAAGCTTTCTTT. This translates into CASSQDWGPSRIYFEAFF.

The chain recombines TRBV2 with TRBJ2-3; D ambiguous. Trimming took 7 bases from V and 3 from J, leaving 5 bases between them. Germline loops: CDR1 SNHLY, CDR2 FYNNEI. This CDR3 is built from 11 residues. The CDR3 loop is CASTRTDTQYF. CDR3 coding DNA: TGTGCCAGCACGCGAACAGATACGCAGTATTTT.

This clonotype was counted ten times or more. The rearrangement links TRBV10-3 to TRBJ1-2; weak D call: TRBD1 (5 bases). V gave up 0 bases and J gave up 6 bases, with 5 bases separating them. Germline V lookup: CDR1 ENHRY, CDR2 SYGVKD. This CDR3 region has 12 residues. The CDR3 bases are TGTGCCATCAGTGAGTCAGGGGATGGCTACACCTTC. It is translated as CAISESGDGYTF.

The sample holds many counts of this clonotype. This chain links TRBV7-6 with TRBJ2-7; 13 bases match TRBD2. CDR3 size: 13 residues. Trimming took 5 bases from V and 7 from J; bases not matched to a gene: 2. Germline V gene data show CDR1 as SGHVS and CDR2 as FNYEAQ. Written as DNA, the CDR3 is TGTGCCAGCAGCCCGGGACTAGCGGGAGAGCAGTACTTC. It encodes CASSPGLAGEQYF.

With regard to this clonotype: Compared with germline, one end of the junction differs, possibly owing to a read error. The chain combines TRBV7-9 with TRBJ2-6; tentative D call: TRBD1 (5 bases). There are 15 residues in the CDR3. From germline, CDR1 is SEHNR and CDR2 FQNEAQ (reference sequence). The DNA for the CDR3 is TGTGCCAGCAGCTGGGCGTACTCTGGGGCCAACGTCCTGATTTTC. Translating it yields CASSWAYSGANVLIF.

The chain employs TRBV7-9 and TRBJ2-2, with 10 bases lining up with TRBD2. The CDR3 covers 16 residues. Germline V lookup: CDR1 SEHNR, CDR2 FQNEAQ (reference sequence). V lost 2 bases and J lost 5; bases outside the gene matches: 5. The CDR3 DNA reads as TGTGCCAGCAGCTTACTAGCGGGAGAGGGAACCGGGGAGCTGTTTTTT. It translates to CASSLLAGEGTGELFF.

Turning to this clonotype: As the CDR3 is not closed by the conserved phenylalanine or tryptophan, this likely results from a read error. The J gene is TRBJ1-1, the V gene TRBV10-3, with 7 bases aligning to TRBD1. This CDR3 has 13 amino acids. Germline assignment: CDR1 ENHRY and CDR2 SYGVKD. V trimming: 5 bases; J trimming: 5 bases; junction bases outside the gene matches: 5. The CDR3 reads CAISLTGRTEAFL. Here the CDR3 DNA reads TGTGCCATCAGTCTGACAGGGAGGACTGAAGCTTTCCTT.

The chain employs TRBV29-1 and TRBJ1-2; weak D call: TRBD1 (5 bases). V lost 5 bases to trimming and J lost 11 bases, with 21 bases between them. The CDR3 has 13 amino acids. The germline V gene has CDR1 SQVTM and CDR2 ANQGSEA. Here the CDR3 DNA reads TGCAGCGTTCTCCCTGGGACTAGCGGGGGATACACCTTC. Residues: CSVLPGTSGGYTF.

This clonotype has just a few counts. The rearrangement uses TRBV10-3 and TRBJ2-5, with a possible D match to TRBD1 (6 bases). This CDR3 has 15 amino acids. Between the trimmed V and J ends, which lost 6 bases and 5 bases, there was a span of 19 bases. Germline V gene sequence: CDR1 ENHRY, CDR2 SYGVKD. The CDR3 sequence: CAISRNQGQWETQYF. The CDR3 nucleotides are TGTGCCATCAGCCGTAATCAGGGGCAGTGGGAGACCCAGTACTTC.